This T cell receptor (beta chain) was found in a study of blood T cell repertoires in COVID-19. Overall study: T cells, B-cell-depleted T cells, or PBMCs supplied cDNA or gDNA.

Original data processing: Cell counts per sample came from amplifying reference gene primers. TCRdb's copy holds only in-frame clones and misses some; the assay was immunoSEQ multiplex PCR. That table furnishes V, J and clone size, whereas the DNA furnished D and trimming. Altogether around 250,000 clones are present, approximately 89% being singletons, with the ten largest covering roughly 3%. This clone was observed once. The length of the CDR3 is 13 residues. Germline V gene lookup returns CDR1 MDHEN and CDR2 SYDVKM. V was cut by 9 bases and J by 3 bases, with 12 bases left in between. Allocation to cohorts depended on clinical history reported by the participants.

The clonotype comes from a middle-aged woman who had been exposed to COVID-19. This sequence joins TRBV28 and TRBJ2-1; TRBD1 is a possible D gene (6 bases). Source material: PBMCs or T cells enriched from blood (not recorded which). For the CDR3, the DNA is TGTGCCAGTGACAGGCCCTTCTACAATGAGCAGTTCTTC. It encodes CASDRPFYNEQFF. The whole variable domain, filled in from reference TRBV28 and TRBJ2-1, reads DVKVTQSSRYLVKRTGEKVFLECVQDMDHENMFWYRQDPGLGLRLIYFSYDVKMKEKGDIPEGYSVSREKKERFSLILESASTNQTSMYLCASDRPFYNEQFFGPGTRLTVL.